A selection of T cell receptor beta chains follows, all from one sample in a study of shared clonotypes between healthy human individuals. TCRdb keeps only in-frame clones here, not all; method: immunoSEQ multiplex PCR. The sample yields fewer than 400,000 clones, 74% seen once. Sequenced: memory CD4+ T cells sorted from blood. All receptors derive from a man under 40 in good health. Each CDR3 is given with its conserved first and last residue. The D gene is left open where the match is weak. Expanded clones are given a class, and other clones once, few, many or no size at all.

CDR3: CASSFSGGRSYNEQFF; DNA: TGTGCCAGCAGTTTTAGCGGCGGTCGCTCCTACAATGAGCAGTTCTTC; size: NA; J: TRBJ2-1; D: NA; V: TRBV7-2
CDR3: CASNVGGEDEKLFF; DNA: TGTGCCAGCAACGTCGGGGGGGAGGATGAAAAACTGTTTTTT; size: NA; J: TRBJ1-4; D: NA; V: TRBV11-2
CDR3: CASSLRTRGDNQPQHF; DNA: TGTGCCAGCAGTTTACGGACCAGGGGAGACAATCAGCCCCAGCATTTT; size: NA; J: TRBJ1-5; D: NA; V: TRBV28
CDR3: CASSMWGQPEVYGYTF; DNA: TGTGCCAGTAGTATGTGGGGACAGCCGGAGGTCTATGGCTACACCTTC; size: many; J: TRBJ1-2; D: TRBD1; V: TRBV19
CDR3: CSARQGETQYF; DNA: TGCAGTGCTAGGCAGGGTGAGACCCAGTACTTC; size: NA; J: TRBJ2-5; D: NA; V: TRBV20-1
CDR3: CASQLGHGYGYTF; DNA: TGTGCCAGCCAGTTAGGACACGGCTATGGCTACACCTTC; size: NA; J: TRBJ1-2; D: NA; V: TRBV28
CDR3: CASGAADGGELFF; DNA: TGTGCCAGCGGTGCAGCCGATGGCGGGGAGCTGTTTTTT; size: few; J: TRBJ2-2; D: NA; V: TRBV2
CDR3: CASRLAGRVSGELFF; DNA: TGTGCCAGCAGATTAGCGGGAAGGGTTTCCGGGGAGCTGTTTTTT; size: NA; J: TRBJ2-2; D: TRBD2; V: TRBV6-5
CDR3: CASSAGRRLEQYF; DNA: TGTGCCAGCAGCGCGGGGCGCCGTTTGGAGCAGTACTTC; size: NA; J: TRBJ2-7; D: NA; V: TRBV7-2
CDR3: CASSVVLAGEGWAISYEQYF; DNA: TGTGCCAGCAGCGTAGTACTAGCGGGAGAGGGATGGGCGATCTCCTACGAGCAGTACTTC; size: NA; J: TRBJ2-7; D: TRBD2; V: TRBV9
CDR3: CASSERQGWDQPQHF; DNA: TGTGCCAGCAGTGAGCGACAGGGGTGGGATCAGCCCCAGCATTTT; size: NA; J: TRBJ1-5; D: TRBD1; V: TRBV28
CDR3: CASSTPAAGNTIYF; DNA: TGTGCCAGCAGCACACCCGCGGCTGGAAACACCATATATTTT; size: NA; J: TRBJ1-3; D: NA; V: TRBV7-9
CDR3: CASSKARGQETQYF; DNA: TGTGCCAGCAGCAAGGCCCGGGGCCAAGAGACCCAGTACTTC; size: NA; J: TRBJ2-5; D: NA; V: TRBV11-3
CDR3: CASSQGTSGGYEQYF; DNA: TGTGCCAGCAGCCAAGGGACTAGCGGAGGGTACGAGCAGTACTTC; size: few; J: TRBJ2-7; D: TRBD2; V: TRBV5-4
CDR3: CASSPLGAGETQYF; DNA: TGTGCCAGCAGTCCTCTCGGGGCAGGAGAGACCCAGTACTTC; size: NA; J: TRBJ2-5; D: NA; V: TRBV6-1
CDR3: CATSRDPAFAETQYF; DNA: TGTGCCACCAGCAGAGATCCCGCGTTCGCGGAGACCCAGTACTTC; size: few; J: TRBJ2-5; D: NA; V: TRBV15
CDR3: CASRTGGGQGSDTQYF; DNA: TGTGCCAGCAGAACTGGGGGGGGACAGGGATCAGATACGCAGTATTTT; size: NA; J: TRBJ2-3; D: TRBD1; V: TRBV28
CDR3: CASSFGTSVGTDTQYF; DNA: TGTGCCAGCAGCTTCGGGACTAGCGTTGGGACAGATACGCAGTATTTT; size: NA; J: TRBJ2-3; D: TRBD2; V: TRBV7-3
CDR3: CASRPFAEQFF; DNA: TGTGCCAGCAGACCTTTCGCTGAGCAGTTCTTC; size: NA; J: TRBJ2-1; D: NA; V: TRBV28
CDR3: CASSWLPGQGIQFF; DNA: TGCGCCAGCAGCTGGTTACCGGGACAGGGAATTCAGTTTTTT; size: once; J: TRBJ2-2; D: TRBD1; V: TRBV5-1
CDR3: CASSIPTGTGYNEQFF; DNA: TGTGCCAGTAGTATCCCCACCGGGACAGGATACAATGAGCAGTTCTTC; size: NA; J: TRBJ2-1; D: TRBD1; V: TRBV19
CDR3: CASSRTSGYNEQFF; DNA: TGCGCCAGCAGCCGGACTAGCGGTTACAATGAGCAGTTCTTC; size: NA; J: TRBJ2-1; D: TRBD2; V: TRBV5-1
CDR3: CASRGQGRVQETQYF; DNA: TGCGCCAGCAGGGGGCAGGGGAGGGTACAAGAGACCCAGTACTTC; size: NA; J: TRBJ2-5; D: NA; V: TRBV10-1
CDR3: CASSPQAGGEQYF; DNA: TGTGCCAGTAGTCCCCAAGCAGGTGGGGAGCAGTACTTC; size: NA; J: TRBJ2-7; D: NA; V: TRBV19
CDR3: CATSREDGEAFYNEQFF; DNA: TGTGCCACCAGCAGAGAGGACGGGGAGGCGTTTTACAATGAGCAGTTCTTC; size: once; J: TRBJ2-1; D: NA; V: TRBV15
CDR3: CASSSDQETQYF; DNA: TGTGCCAGCAGTAGTGATCAAGAGACCCAGTACTTC; size: NA; J: TRBJ2-5; D: NA; V: TRBV2
CDR3: CASSLIGNTIYF; DNA: TGTGCCAGCAGTTTGATCGGAAACACCATATATTTT; size: NA; J: TRBJ1-3; D: NA; V: TRBV28
CDR3: CAWRRLAGGSSYNEQFF; DNA: TGTGCCTGGAGGAGACTAGCGGGAGGCAGCTCCTACAATGAGCAGTTCTTC; size: NA; J: TRBJ2-1; D: TRBD2; V: TRBV30
CDR3: CASSSAETQYF; DNA: TGTGCCAGCAGTTCGGCGGAGACCCAGTACTTC; size: NA; J: TRBJ2-5; D: NA; V: TRBV27
CDR3: CASSRTSGSYEQYF; DNA: TGTGCCAGCAGTCGGACTAGCGGGAGTTACGAGCAGTACTTC; size: few; J: TRBJ2-7; D: TRBD2; V: TRBV2
CDR3: CASSTPYNEQFF; DNA: TGTGCCAGCAGTACTCCTTACAATGAGCAGTTCTTC; size: NA; J: TRBJ2-1; D: NA; V: TRBV6-5
CDR3: CASTRTIAGGPGEQYF; DNA: TGTGCCAGCACTCGAACGATAGCGGGAGGGCCGGGCGAGCAGTACTTC; size: once; J: TRBJ2-7; D: TRBD2; V: TRBV27
CDR3: CASRSRQAPREKLFF; DNA: TGTGCCAGCAGAAGTAGACAGGCACCCCGGGAAAAACTGTTTTTT; size: NA; J: TRBJ1-4; D: NA; V: TRBV2
CDR3: CASSLTAAGNTEAFF; DNA: TGTGCCAGCAGCTTAACAGCGGCGGGGAACACTGAAGCTTTCTTT; size: NA; J: TRBJ1-1; D: NA; V: TRBV7-3
CDR3: CASSRMGDSLKTQYF; DNA: TGTGCCAGCAGCCGAATGGGGGACAGCCTGAAGACCCAGTACTTC; size: NA; J: TRBJ2-5; D: TRBD1; V: TRBV7-6
CDR3: CASSPEGNQPQHF; DNA: TGTGCCAGTTCCCCAGAAGGGAATCAGCCCCAGCATTTT; size: NA; J: TRBJ1-5; D: NA; V: TRBV19
CDR3: CTSSPPAPLTSGSSYEQYF; DNA: TGCACCAGCAGCCCCCCCGCCCCCCTAACTAGCGGCAGCTCCTACGAGCAGTACTTC; size: NA; J: TRBJ2-7; D: NA; V: TRBV1
CDR3: CASSVGGGTSGYNEQFF; DNA: TGTGCCAGCAGCGTAGGAGGGGGGACTAGCGGGTACAATGAGCAGTTCTTC; size: once; J: TRBJ2-1; D: TRBD2; V: TRBV9
CDR3: CASSSTGTGYTF; DNA: TGTGCCAGCAGTTCCACAGGGACCGGCTACACCTTC; size: NA; J: TRBJ1-2; D: NA; V: TRBV28
CDR3: CASSLTPGQRTYEQYF; DNA: TGCGCCAGCAGCTTGACCCCGGGACAGAGAACCTACGAGCAGTACTTC; size: NA; J: TRBJ2-7; D: TRBD1; V: TRBV5-1
CDR3: CASSFNMGSGPYTF; DNA: TGCGCCAGCAGCTTTAATATGGGGAGCGGACCCTACACCTTC; size: NA; J: TRBJ1-2; D: NA; V: TRBV5-1
CDR3: CASSSRDRGPDTQYF; DNA: TGTGCCAGCAGTTCCAGGGACAGGGGGCCAGATACGCAGTATTTT; size: NA; J: TRBJ2-3; D: TRBD1; V: TRBV27
CDR3: CASILATGSPYYEQYF; DNA: TGTGCCAGCATCTTAGCCACAGGGTCACCTTACTACGAGCAGTACTTC; size: NA; J: TRBJ2-7; D: NA; V: TRBV11-2
CDR3: CASRKGPLNTEAFF; DNA: TGTGCCAGCAGAAAGGGACCGTTGAACACTGAAGCTTTCTTT; size: NA; J: TRBJ1-1; D: NA; V: TRBV7-2
CDR3: CASKLTGGDEKLFF; DNA: TGTGCCAGCAAACTCACAGGGGGCGACGAAAAACTGTTTTTT; size: NA; J: TRBJ1-4; D: TRBD1; V: TRBV19
CDR3: CASSSAGEDEQYF; DNA: TGTGCCAGTAGTTCGGCGGGAGAGGACGAGCAGTACTTC; size: NA; J: TRBJ2-7; D: TRBD2; V: TRBV19
CDR3: CASSLKPPGSTYNEQFF; DNA: TGTGCCAGCAGCTTAAAACCCCCAGGGAGTACCTACAATGAGCAGTTCTTC; size: NA; J: TRBJ2-1; D: NA; V: TRBV7-3
CDR3: CASSRLPGQGAYEQYF; DNA: TGTGCCAGCAGTCGTCTTCCGGGACAGGGAGCCTACGAGCAGTACTTC; size: NA; J: TRBJ2-7; D: TRBD1; V: TRBV5-4
CDR3: CASSRTRESSYNEQFF; DNA: TGTGCCAGCAGCCGAACACGGGAGTCGTCCTACAATGAGCAGTTCTTC; size: NA; J: TRBJ2-1; D: NA; V: TRBV7-2